This T cell receptor beta chain was identified in a study of cytomegalovirus exposure and HLA in healthy donors. Whole-study findings and limits: The study found most TCR sequences rare, yet found some public TCRs in many donors. Prior analysis indicated that the majority of TCR beta V segments exhibited productivity approximately 90% or approximately 30% of the time.

Primers for the PCR totalled 60 Vbeta and 13 Jbeta. The assay was immunoSEQ multiplex PCR, and TCRdb's table has in-frame clones only and misses some. This repertoire shows about 210,000 clones, about 85% found once; its top ten account for around 0.38%. V shed 7 bases, J shed 1 base, and the junction held 8 bases outside the gene matches. The CDR3 extends over 17 amino acids. Germline loops: CDR1 LNHDA, CDR2 SQIVND (reference sequence). In regard to this clone: Its antigen is not known.

The sequence was collected from a male donor in good health and CMV-seropositive. V usage is TRBV19 and J usage is TRBJ2-3; the match to TRBD2 covers 13 bases. Sequencing used PBMCs. In DNA form, the CDR3 reads TGTGCCAGTAATGGGGCCGGGACTAGCGGGGGCACAGATACGCAGTATTTT. Translation: CASNGAGTSGGTDTQYF.